Following are 8 T cell receptor beta chains from one sample sequenced in a study of T cell responses to AZD1222 COVID-19 vaccine. The data were produced by immunoSEQ multiplex PCR, yet TCRdb's version contains in-frame clones alone and is incomplete. The table lists 150,000 or so clones, around nine tenths of them singletons. The sequencing here drew on peripheral blood, taken on day 0 of AZD1222 vaccination. The receptor set was obtained from an adult in good health.

This chain joins TRBV5-4 and TRBJ2-3, with D tentatively TRBD1 (6 bases). CDR3 length: 13 amino acids. Germline V lookup: CDR1 SGHNT, CDR2 YYREEE (reference sequence). V dropped 3 bases and J dropped 1 base, with 6 bases sitting between them. The CDR3 DNA is TGTGCCAGCAGCTGGACAGGCACAGATACGCAGTATTTT. It yields the protein CASSWTGTDTQYF.

The V and J genes are TRBV28 and TRBJ1-6, with TRBD1 as a possible D gene (6 bases). Germline CDR1 reads MDHEN; CDR2 reads SYDVKM. There are 15 residues in the CDR3. V lost 10 bases, J lost 8 bases, and 21 bases lay in between. Here the CDR3 DNA reads TGTGCCACCCGTAAAGGGGGAGAGTGGGATTCACCCCTCCACTTT. This encodes CATRKGGEWDSPLHF. Complete variable domain (other parts from reference TRBV28 and TRBJ1-6): DVKVTQSSRYLVKRTGEKVFLECVQDMDHENMFWYRQDPGLGLRLIYFSYDVKMKEKGDIPEGYSVSREKKERFSLILESASTNQTSMYLCATRKGGEWDSPLHFGNGTRLTVT.

The chain joins TRBV24-1 to TRBJ2-3; 14 nucleotides agree with TRBD2. Germline lookup yields CDR1 KGHDR and CDR2 SFDVKD. This CDR3 contains 18 residues. Trimming at V came to 4 bases and at J to 4 bases, leaving 9 bases not matched to a gene. CDR3 in DNA: TGTGCCACCAGTGACCCCGGGACTAGCGGGAGTACTGCAGATACGCAGTATTTT. This encodes CATSDPGTSGSTADTQYF.

The V gene is TRBV5-1, the J gene TRBJ1-5; D not resolved. This CDR3 region has 14 residues. Trimming cost V 4 bases and J 4 bases, with 12 bases left between them. In germline, CDR1 is SGHRS, CDR2 YFSETQ. This chain's CDR3 is CASSGGSWNQPQHF. CDR3 nucleotides: TGCGCCAGCAGCGGAGGGAGCTGGAATCAGCCCCAGCATTTT.

The chain couples TRBV6-2 or TRBV6-3 to TRBJ2-2; TRBD1 aligns across 9 bases. The CDR3 is made up of 16 amino acids. J gave up 6 bases and V 2 bases, and 7 bases lay outside the gene matches. Germline CDR1 is MNHEY and CDR2 is SVGEGT. This CDR3 is CASSYARTGEAGELFF. The CDR3 DNA follows: TGTGCCAGCAGTTACGCCAGGACAGGGGAGGCCGGGGAGCTGTTTTTT.

The chain combines TRBV11-2 with TRBJ2-5; D not certain. Germline CDR1 is SGHAT and CDR2 is FQNNGV. V was pared by 2 bases and J by 5 bases, with 18 bases between. This CDR3 has 16 residues. CDR3 coding DNA: TGTGCCAGCAGCTTAAGATTCTCGGTAGAGGTGGAGACCCAGTACTTC. Its translation is CASSLRFSVEVETQYF.

The V gene is TRBV4-3, the J gene TRBJ2-1; 11 nucleotides agree with TRBD1. Germline-derived CDR1 and CDR2 are LGHNA and YSLEER. The CDR3 loop spans 18 amino acids. The J segment lost 3 bases and the V segment lost 0 bases, leaving 7 bases of the junction unmatched. CDR3 nucleotides: TGCGCCAGCAGCCAAGATTTACCCGGGACAGGGGGCTACAATGAGCAGTTCTTC. Its protein is CASSQDLPGTGGYNEQFF.

The chain couples TRBV25-1 to TRBJ2-1, with D perhaps matching TRBD1 or TRBD2 (5 bases each). The CDR3 runs to 15 residues. Germline CDR1 is MGHDK and CDR2 is SYGVNS. Trimming removed 0 bases from V and 5 bases from J, with 11 bases in between. This chain's CDR3 is CASSEYVGTDNEQFF. DNA of the CDR3: TGTGCCAGCAGTGAATACGTCGGGACGGACAATGAGCAGTTCTTC.